This is a list of T cell receptor beta chains from one sample in a study of blood T cell repertoires in COVID-19. Measured with immunoSEQ multiplex PCR; TCRdb has only the in-frame clones, and not every one. The table shows more than 85,000 clones, with approximately 90% occurring only once. What was sequenced was peripheral blood. The receptors derive from a human donor in a cohort sampled during active COVID-19. The CDR3 runs from the conserved cysteine through the conserved F or W. The order of the fields is J gene, CDR3 length, clone size, V gene, D gene, CDR3 protein, CDR3 DNA. The D gene is left open where the match is weak. Clone size, where shown, is once, few, many, or a class for clones that have expanded.

TRBJ2-7,14,-,TRBV15,-,CATSAHYTNYEQYF,TGTGCCACCAGCGCCCACTACACTAACTACGAGCAGTACTTC
TRBJ1-6,15,-,TRBV10-3,TRBD1,CASKPGTGFNSPLHF,TGTGCCTCTAAACCCGGGACAGGGTTTAATTCACCCCTCCACTTT
TRBJ1-2,13,-,TRBV24-1,-,CATSDFDSAGYTF,TGTGCCACCAGTGATTTTGACAGCGCTGGCTACACCTTC
TRBJ1-1,16,-,TRBV27,-,CASSFRTSGVNTEAFF,TGTGCCAGCAGTTTCAGGACGTCAGGGGTGAACACTGAAGCTTTCTTT
TRBJ1-1,12,-,TRBV7-8,-,CASSGQTDRAFF,TGTGCCAGCAGCGGCCAGACAGATCGGGCTTTCTTT
TRBJ1-2,13,-,TRBV25-1,-,CASSYSGGAGYTF,TGTGCCAGCAGCTACAGCGGGGGGGCAGGCTACACCTTC
TRBJ2-3,15,once,TRBV9,TRBD2,CASSVGLAATDTQYF,TGTGCCAGCAGCGTCGGACTAGCGGCCACAGATACGCAGTATTTT
TRBJ2-1,15,-,TRBV28,TRBD2,CASTPLAGEANEQFF,TGTGCCAGCACTCCGCTAGCGGGAGAGGCCAATGAGCAGTTCTTC
TRBJ2-2,18,-,TRBV7-2,TRBD1,CASTYPRGTALSTGELFF,TGTGCCAGCACCTACCCTAGGGGGACAGCCCTGAGCACCGGGGAGCTGTTTTTT
TRBJ2-3,16,-,TRBV18,-,CASSPQNPYSTDTQYF,TGTGCCAGCTCACCTCAGAACCCGTATTCCACAGATACGCAGTATTTT
TRBJ2-7,14,-,TRBV18,-,CASSRARGVYEQYF,TGTGCCAGCTCACGGGCCCGGGGAGTATACGAGCAGTACTTC
TRBJ1-2,14,-,TRBV6-6,-,CASSYGGGIEGYTF,TGTGCCAGCAGTTACGGGGGAGGGATAGAAGGCTACACCTTC
TRBJ2-4,16,-,TRBV11-3,TRBD1,CASSDGQGLAKNIQYF,TGTGCCAGCAGCGACGGACAGGGGTTAGCCAAAAACATTCAGTACTTC
TRBJ2-5,15,-,TRBV5-6,TRBD1,CASSLDGQGQETQYF,TGTGCCAGCAGCTTGGACGGACAGGGCCAAGAGACCCAGTACTTC
TRBJ2-5,14,-,TRBV27,-,CASSYRGSQETQYF,TGTGCCAGCAGTTACCGGGGTTCACAAGAGACCCAGTACTTC
TRBJ1-4,15,once,TRBV7-9,-,CASSTPGQYREKLFF,TGTGCCAGCAGCACCCCTGGACAATATCGGGAAAAACTGTTTTTT
TRBJ2-2,18,-,TRBV9,TRBD1,CASSPRQGSPTNTGELFF,TGTGCCAGCAGCCCCCGACAGGGGTCACCGACTAACACCGGGGAGCTGTTTTTT
TRBJ2-7,14,-,TRBV6-2/TRBV6-3,TRBD1,CASSRAGTGGEQYF,TGTGCCAGCAGCCGCGCCGGGACAGGGGGCGAGCAGTACTTC